A selection of T cell receptor beta chains follows, all from one sample in a study of OX40 agonist ivuxolimab in advanced cancers. Repertoires were generated with immunoSEQ multiplex PCR, while TCRdb's copy carries only in-frame clones and drops some. This sample has roughly 75,000 clones; more than 85% occur once, and the top ten carry less than 1.1%. Sample: CD4+ or CD8+ T cells sorted from blood, taken in a trial of the OX40 agonist ivuxolimab. These receptor sequences come from an adult with an advanced solid tumor such as melanoma, head and neck, liver or kidney cancer. Each CDR3 is given with its conserved first and last residue. A D gene is named only where the DNA matches it firmly. Not every row has a clone size; where given, it reads once, few, many or a size class.

V gene,J gene,D gene,clone size,CDR3 protein,CDR3 DNA
TRBV19,TRBJ2-7,NA,NA,CASSIGVGKYEQYF,TGTGCCAGTAGTATTGGGGTCGGAAAATACGAGCAGTACTTC
TRBV30,TRBJ2-3,TRBD2,NA,CAWSVNGGTQYF,TGTGCCTGGAGTGTAAACGGGGGGACGCAGTATTTT
TRBV28,TRBJ2-7,NA,NA,CASKTDRYYEQYF,TGTGCCAGCAAAACCGACCGTTACTACGAGCAGTACTTC
TRBV5-6,TRBJ1-6,NA,NA,CASSPGVDSPLHF,TGTGCCAGCAGCCCCGGAGTCGATTCACCCCTCCACTTT
TRBV19,TRBJ1-5,TRBD1,NA,CASTPVEGAGVLTQHF,TGTGCCAGTACCCCGGTGGAGGGGGCGGGTGTTTTGACCCAGCATTTT
TRBV29-1,TRBJ2-7,NA,NA,CSVASGGFGYEQYF,TGCAGCGTTGCGTCGGGGGGCTTTGGCTACGAGCAGTACTTC
TRBV29-1,TRBJ2-7,NA,NA,CSGRVLVTEQYF,TGCAGCGGGAGGGTACTAGTGACCGAGCAGTACTTC
TRBV30,TRBJ1-2,NA,NA,CAWSRRDLYGYTF,TGTGCCTGGAGTCGCCGGGACCTCTATGGCTACACCTTC
TRBV6-5,TRBJ1-5,TRBD1,NA,CASSATGANQPQHF,TGTGCCAGCAGTGCGACAGGGGCAAATCAGCCCCAGCATTTT
TRBV4-1,TRBJ2-5,TRBD2,NA,CASSGGTSGIQETQYF,TGCGCCAGCAGCGGTGGGACTAGCGGGATCCAAGAGACCCAGTACTTC
TRBV29-1,TRBJ1-1,TRBD1,few,CSVGQGVEAFF,TGCAGCGTTGGCCAGGGGGTTGAAGCTTTCTTT
TRBV6-1,TRBJ1-1,TRBD1,NA,CASSGSDRALNTEAFF,TGTGCCAGCAGTGGTTCGGACAGGGCTCTGAACACTGAAGCTTTCTTT
TRBV5-1,TRBJ2-3,NA,NA,CASSLGSSTDTQYF,TGCGCCAGCAGCTTGGGCAGCTCCACAGATACGCAGTATTTT
TRBV7-9,TRBJ1-6,NA,NA,CAHGGSNVGRSPLHF,TGTGCCCATGGGGGATCGAACGTTGGTCGTTCACCCCTCCACTTT
TRBV9,TRBJ2-5,TRBD2,NA,CASSETSGRGQETQYF,TGTGCCAGCAGCGAGACTAGCGGGAGAGGGCAAGAGACCCAGTACTTC
TRBV19,TRBJ1-1,NA,few,CATYGGMGTEAFF,TGTGCCACTTACGGGGGGATGGGCACTGAAGCTTTCTTT
TRBV7-2,TRBJ1-2,NA,NA,CASSPSITGVNYGYTF,TGTGCCAGCAGCCCATCAATAACAGGCGTTAACTATGGCTACACCTTC
TRBV6-5,TRBJ1-1,NA,NA,CASSYSRSEAFF,TGTGCCAGCAGTTACTCTCGGTCTGAAGCTTTCTTT
TRBV7-2,TRBJ2-7,TRBD2,NA,CASSLWTSGRIYEQYF,TGTGCCAGCAGCCTTTGGACTAGCGGGAGAATCTACGAGCAGTACTTC
TRBV7-2,TRBJ2-1,TRBD2,NA,CASSPGPGLAGGEQFF,TGTGCCAGCAGCCCAGGCCCGGGACTAGCGGGAGGAGAGCAGTTCTTC
TRBV28,TRBJ1-5,NA,NA,CASSSMGARNQPQHF,TGTGCCAGCAGTTCGATGGGGGCGCGCAATCAGCCCCAGCATTTT
TRBV2,TRBJ2-1,NA,NA,CASSDRASYNEQFF,TGTGCCAGCAGTGACAGGGCATCCTACAATGAGCAGTTCTTC
TRBV5-6,TRBJ1-2,NA,NA,CASSLEGRGWDYGYTF,TGTGCCAGCAGCTTGGAAGGAAGGGGTTGGGACTATGGCTACACCTTC
TRBV19,TRBJ2-1,NA,NA,CASSSREDEQFF,TGTGCCAGTAGTAGTCGAGAGGACGAGCAGTTCTTC
TRBV6-1,TRBJ2-1,NA,NA,CASSLDSSSYNEQFF,TGTGCCAGCAGCTTGGACAGTAGCTCCTACAATGAGCAGTTCTTC
TRBV14,TRBJ2-7,NA,few,CASSPSRQGGGQYF,TGTGCCAGCAGCCCCTCACGACAGGGAGGGGGGCAGTACTTC
TRBV7-3,TRBJ1-1,NA,NA,CASSLNLLNTEAFF,TGTGCCAGCAGCTTAAACCTCCTAAACACTGAAGCTTTCTTT
TRBV7-3,TRBJ2-3,NA,NA,CASSPTTGISSTDTQYF,TGTGCCAGCAGCCCAACTACGGGGATATCTAGCACAGATACGCAGTATTTT
TRBV4-1,TRBJ2-5,TRBD2,NA,CASSPRGLAVKETQYF,TGCGCCAGCAGCCCCCGAGGACTAGCGGTAAAAGAGACCCAGTACTTC
TRBV7-8,TRBJ2-5,TRBD2,NA,CASSPGAGTTEETQYF,TGTGCCAGCAGCCCTGGGGCCGGGACTACCGAAGAGACCCAGTACTTC
TRBV7-9,TRBJ2-2,NA,NA,CASTLREITGELFF,TGTGCCAGCACCCTAAGGGAAATCACCGGGGAGCTGTTTTTT
TRBV5-6,TRBJ2-5,NA,NA,CASSGQETQYF,TGTGCCAGCAGCGGGCAAGAGACCCAGTACTTC
TRBV4-3,TRBJ2-1,TRBD2,NA,CASSLGTSGSHEQFF,TGCGCCAGCAGCCTGGGGACTAGCGGGAGTCATGAGCAGTTCTTC
TRBV5-3,TRBJ2-7,NA,NA,CARSFPAESSYEQYF,TGTGCCAGAAGCTTCCCGGCGGAGAGCTCCTACGAGCAGTACTTC
TRBV5-1,TRBJ2-1,TRBD2,NA,CASSPASGRLYNEQFF,TGCGCCAGCAGCCCGGCTAGCGGGAGATTGTACAATGAGCAGTTCTTC
TRBV5-1,TRBJ2-3,NA,NA,CASSINSGVPTDTQYF,TGCGCCAGCAGCATAAACTCGGGGGTTCCCACAGATACGCAGTATTTT
TRBV7-2,TRBJ2-1,NA,NA,CASSLAGDLYNEQFF,TGTGCCAGCAGCTTAGCGGGAGACCTCTACAATGAGCAGTTCTTC
TRBV5-1,TRBJ2-6,TRBD1,NA,CASRGQTSGANVLTF,TGCGCCAGCAGGGGACAGACCTCTGGGGCCAACGTCCTGACTTTC
TRBV6-6,TRBJ1-1,NA,NA,CASSWGGQAEAFF,TGTGCCAGCAGTTGGGGGGGGCAGGCTGAAGCTTTCTTT
TRBV11-3,TRBJ2-3,TRBD1,NA,CASSSPGGNTDTQYF,TGTGCCAGCAGCTCCCCAGGGGGTAACACAGATACGCAGTATTTT